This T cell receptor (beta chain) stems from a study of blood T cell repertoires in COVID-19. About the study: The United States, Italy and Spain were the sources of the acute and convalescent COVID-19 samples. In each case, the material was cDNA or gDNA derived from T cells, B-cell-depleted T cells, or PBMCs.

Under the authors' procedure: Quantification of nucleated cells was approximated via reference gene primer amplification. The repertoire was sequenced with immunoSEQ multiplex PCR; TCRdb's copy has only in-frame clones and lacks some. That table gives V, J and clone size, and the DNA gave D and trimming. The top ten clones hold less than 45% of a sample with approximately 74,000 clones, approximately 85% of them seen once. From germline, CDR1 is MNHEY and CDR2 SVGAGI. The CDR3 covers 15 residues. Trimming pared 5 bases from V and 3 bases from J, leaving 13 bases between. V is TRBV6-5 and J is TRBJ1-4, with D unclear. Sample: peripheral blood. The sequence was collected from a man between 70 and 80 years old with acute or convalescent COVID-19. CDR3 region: CASSRSPTPNEKLFF. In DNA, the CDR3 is TGTGCCAGCAGTAGGTCCCCGACACCTAATGAAAAACTGTTTTTT.